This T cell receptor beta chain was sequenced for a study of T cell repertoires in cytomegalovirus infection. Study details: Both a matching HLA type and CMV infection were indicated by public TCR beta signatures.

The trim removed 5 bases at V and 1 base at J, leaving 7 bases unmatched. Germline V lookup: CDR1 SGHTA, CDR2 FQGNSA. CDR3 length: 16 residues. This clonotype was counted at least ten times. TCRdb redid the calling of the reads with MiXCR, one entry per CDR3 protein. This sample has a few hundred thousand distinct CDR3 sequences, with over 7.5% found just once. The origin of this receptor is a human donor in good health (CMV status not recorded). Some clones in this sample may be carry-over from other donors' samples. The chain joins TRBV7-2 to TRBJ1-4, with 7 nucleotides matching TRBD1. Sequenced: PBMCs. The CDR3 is CASSTGGGLTNEKLFF. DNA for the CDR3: TGTGCCAGCAGCACCGGAGGGGGCCTAACTAATGAAAAACTGTTTTTT.